The clone carrying this T cell receptor (beta chain) was seen at least ten times. V gave up 3 bases and J gave up 0 bases, with 10 bases separating them. CDR3 length: 15 residues. The V gene's germline CDR1 is SGHNT and CDR2 YYREEE (reference sequence). The TCRbeta library was prepared with unique molecular identifiers. One entry per CDR3 protein, called by TCRdb with MiXCR from the PCR reads. This sample carries about 460,000 distinct CDR3 sequences, roughly a tenth of them seen once, and the ten largest clones take just over 2%. The source of the sample is a study of T-cell reconstitution after alpha-beta-depleted transplantation in children.

This sequence originates from a child aged 2-15 years with inherited bone marrow failure, due to receive a stem cell transplant. The sequencing here drew on PBMCs, taken before TCRalphabeta/CD19-depleted stem cell transplant. The chain links TRBV5-4 to TRBJ2-4; D is perhaps TRBD1 (6 bases). For the CDR3, the DNA is TGTGCCAGCAGCTCGGACAGATTAGCCAAAAACATTCAGTACTTC. Its protein is CASSSDRLAKNIQYF.